Following are 10 T cell receptor beta chains from one sample sequenced in a study of blood T cells in healthy people across ages. Sample-barcoded 5' priming and a J-beta primer mix drove a second PCR of about 7 to 11 cycles. In TCRdb, the 5' RACE reads were re-called with MiXCR into one record per CDR3 protein. The data hold around 500,000 distinct CDR3 sequences, with around half observed a single time. Sequencing was performed on blood. Receptors originate from an elderly man in good health.

The chain has TRBV5-4 and TRBJ2-5; tentatively, D is TRBD2 (5 bases). The CDR3 covers 15 residues. CDR1 is SGHNT, CDR2 YYREEE, per germline (reference sequence). V dropped 3 bases and J dropped 1 base, with 13 bases sitting between them. This CDR3 is CASSSGGLIQETQYF. As DNA, the CDR3 is TGTGCCAGCAGCTCAGGTGGACTGATCCAAGAGACCCAGTACTTC.

V and J are TRBV5-1 and TRBJ2-1; 10 nucleotides align to TRBD1. Losses at the gene ends were 4 bases for V and 12 bases for J; bases not matched to a gene: 7. Per the germline V gene, CDR1 is SGHRS and CDR2 is YFSETQ. The CDR3 runs to 13 residues. The CDR3 here is CASSPGQGTVQFF. The CDR3 DNA reads as TGCGCCAGCAGCCCGGGACAGGGGACTGTGCAGTTCTTC.

The chain is built from TRBV20-1 and TRBJ2-3, with TRBD2 matching 8 bases. The V and J ends lost 3 bases and 0 bases, in that order; junction bases with no gene match: 11. The CDR3 loop spans 17 amino acids. The V gene's germline CDR1 is DFQATT and CDR2 SNEGSKA (reference sequence). CDR3 coding DNA: TGCAGTGCTAGGGGTAGCGGGGAACGAGCTAGCACAGATACGCAGTATTTT. It encodes CSARGSGERASTDTQYF.

This sequence joins TRBV18 and TRBJ1-6; 9 bases are a match to TRBD1. This CDR3 has 13 amino acids. The germline V gene encodes CDR1 KGHSH and CDR2 LQKENI. Trimming took 6 bases from V and 9 from J; bases not matched to a gene: 3. CDR3 DNA sequence: TGTGCCAGCTCCGAGGACAGGGGTTCACCCCTCCACTTT. Its translation: CASSEDRGSPLHF.

There are a few counts of this clonotype. This chain joins TRBV9 and TRBJ2-1; D remains unclear. This CDR3 contains 12 residues. Trimming removed 0 bases from V and 7 bases from J, with 5 bases in between. Germline assignment: CDR1 SGDLS and CDR2 YYNGEE. The chain's CDR3 is CASSVGSNEQFF. DNA for the CDR3: TGTGCCAGCAGCGTAGGGTCGAATGAGCAGTTCTTC. The entire variable domain, with the rest obtained from reference TRBV9 and TRBJ2-1, is as follows: DSGVTQTPKHLITATGQRVTLRCSPRSGDLSVYWYQQSLDQGLQFLIQYYNGEERAKGNILERFSAQQFPDLHSELNLSSLELGDSALYFCASSVGSNEQFFGPGTRLTVL.

To note about this clonotype: The junction and the germline gene differ at one end; a read error may be behind it. V is TRBV2 and J is TRBJ2-2; a weak D match, TRBD1 (6 bases). The germline CDR1 and CDR2 sequences are SNHLY and FYNNEI. The length of the CDR3 is 14 residues. The CDR3 here is CVSPRGTNTGELFF. In DNA, the CDR3 is TGTGTCAGCCCCAGGGGAACGAACACCGGGGAGCTGTTTTTT.

The chain carries TRBV20-1 and TRBJ2-4, with 8 bases identical to TRBD1. Unmatched junction bases numbered 19, after V lost 5 bases and J lost 13 bases. The CDR3 covers 15 residues. Germline V CDR1 and CDR2: DFQATT, SNEGSKA (reference sequence). This CDR3 is CSAGKSRGLFEEQYF. The DNA for the CDR3 is TGCAGTGCTGGTAAAAGCAGGGGGCTCTTTGAAGAGCAGTACTTC.

This clonotype was recorded many times. This rearrangement joins TRBV6-6 to TRBJ2-5; 7 nucleotides agree with TRBD1. CDR1 is MNHNY, CDR2 SVGAGI, per germline (reference sequence). This CDR3 has 16 residues. After removal of 6 bases from V and 5 bases from J, the junction contained 15 bases not matched to a gene. CDR3 in amino acids: CASSRKTGANMETQYF. The CDR3 DNA reads TGTGCCAGCAGCCGAAAAACAGGGGCGAATATGGAGACCCAGTACTTC.

The chain recombines TRBV9 with TRBJ2-1; possible D gene TRBD1, 6 bases. The CDR3 is made up of 15 amino acids. Looked up from germline, CDR1 is SGDLS and CDR2 is YYNGEE. Trimming pared 3 bases from V and 7 bases from J, leaving 17 bases between. The CDR3 DNA reads TGTGCCAGCAGCGCAATACAGGGAATTGGGAATGAGCAGTTCTTC. Its translation is CASSAIQGIGNEQFF.

This clonotype came up many times. V usage is TRBV6-5 and J usage is TRBJ2-1; 7 nucleotides match TRBD1. CDR1 is MNHEY, CDR2 SVGAGI, per germline. J gave up 5 bases and V 2 bases, and 9 bases lay outside the gene matches. This CDR3 spans 16 amino acids. The CDR3 is CASSYGLGTDNNEQFF. In nucleotides, the CDR3 is TGTGCCAGCAGTTACGGTTTAGGGACAGATAACAATGAGCAGTTCTTC.